The sequence of this TCR beta chain was determined in a study of CD8 T cells in ankylosing spondylitis. Findings of the study overall: What appeared characteristic of ankylosing spondylitis blood was a TCR beta motif of seven to nine highly homologous variants.

This clonotype occurred many times. The antigen is not known. The CDR3 covers 14 residues. V lost 0 bases and J lost 1, with 7 bases in between. Germline loops: CDR1 MNHEY, CDR2 SVGEGT. A quantitative 5'-RACE method, one with molecular barcodes, was used to make TCR beta libraries. One entry per CDR3 protein, called by TCRdb with MiXCR from the 5' RACE reads. Of around 140,000 distinct CDR3 sequences in the sample, about an eighth were seen once. The specimen was blood, either unsorted or a sorted T cell fraction (not recorded which). This TCR came from a female donor with ankylosing spondylitis or in good health (not recorded which). The rearrangement joins TRBV6-2 or TRBV6-3 to TRBJ2-7; no clear D. The CDR3, as DNA: TGTGCCAGCAGTTACTCTTACAATTCCTACGAGCAGTACTTC. It codes for CASSYSYNSYEQYF.